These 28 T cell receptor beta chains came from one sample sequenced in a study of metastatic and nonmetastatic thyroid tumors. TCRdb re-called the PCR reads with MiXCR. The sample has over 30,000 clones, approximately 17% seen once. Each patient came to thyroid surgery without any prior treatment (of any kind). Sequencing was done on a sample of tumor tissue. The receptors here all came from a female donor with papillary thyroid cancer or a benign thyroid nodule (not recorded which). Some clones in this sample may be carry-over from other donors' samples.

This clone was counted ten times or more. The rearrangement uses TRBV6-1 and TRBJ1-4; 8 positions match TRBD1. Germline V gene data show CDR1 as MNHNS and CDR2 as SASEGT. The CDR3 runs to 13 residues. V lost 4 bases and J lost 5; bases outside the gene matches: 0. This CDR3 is CASSGTGNEKLFF. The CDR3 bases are TGTGCCAGCAGTGGGACAGGGAATGAAAAACTGTTTTTT.

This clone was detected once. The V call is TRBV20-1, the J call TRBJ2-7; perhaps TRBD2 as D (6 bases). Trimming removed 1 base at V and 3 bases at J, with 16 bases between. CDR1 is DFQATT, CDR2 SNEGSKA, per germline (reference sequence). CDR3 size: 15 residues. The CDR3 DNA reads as TGCAGTGCTAGAGGCCCCCGGGACTCTATCTACGAGCAGTACTTC. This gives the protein CSARGPRDSIYEQYF.

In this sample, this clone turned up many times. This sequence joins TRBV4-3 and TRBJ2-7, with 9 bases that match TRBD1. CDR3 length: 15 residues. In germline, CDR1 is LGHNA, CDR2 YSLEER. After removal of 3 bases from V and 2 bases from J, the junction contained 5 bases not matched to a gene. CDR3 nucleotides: TGCGCCAGCAGCCACGCACGGGACAGGGCCTACGAGCAGTACTTC. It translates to CASSHARDRAYEQYF.

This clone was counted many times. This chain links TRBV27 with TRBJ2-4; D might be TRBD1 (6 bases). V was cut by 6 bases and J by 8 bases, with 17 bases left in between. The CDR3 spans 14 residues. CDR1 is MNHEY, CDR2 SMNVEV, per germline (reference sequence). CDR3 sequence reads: CASSQQGVYDIQYF. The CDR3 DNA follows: TGTGCCAGCAGCCAACAGGGCGTCTATGACATTCAGTACTTC.

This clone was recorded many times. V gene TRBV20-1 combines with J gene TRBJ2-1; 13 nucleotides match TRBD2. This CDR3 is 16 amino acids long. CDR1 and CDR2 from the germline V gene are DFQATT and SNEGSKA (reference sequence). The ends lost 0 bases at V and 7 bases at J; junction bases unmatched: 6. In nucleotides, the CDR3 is TGCAGTGCTAGAGATACTAGCGGGGGGGCCTTTAATGAGCAGTTCTTC. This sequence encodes CSARDTSGGAFNEQFF.

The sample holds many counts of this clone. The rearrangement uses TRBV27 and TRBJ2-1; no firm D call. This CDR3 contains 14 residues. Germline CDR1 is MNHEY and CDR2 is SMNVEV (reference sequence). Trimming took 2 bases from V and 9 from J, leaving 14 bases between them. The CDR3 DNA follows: TGTGCCAGCAGTTTACTAGATTCTCCAGGTGAGCAGTTCTTC. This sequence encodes CASSLLDSPGEQFF.

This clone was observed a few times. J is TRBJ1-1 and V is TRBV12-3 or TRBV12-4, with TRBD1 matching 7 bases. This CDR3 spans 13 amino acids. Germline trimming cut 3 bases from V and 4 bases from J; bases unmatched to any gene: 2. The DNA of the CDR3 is TGTGCCAGCAGTTTTCAGGGGGGCACTGAAGCTTTCTTT. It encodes CASSFQGGTEAFF.

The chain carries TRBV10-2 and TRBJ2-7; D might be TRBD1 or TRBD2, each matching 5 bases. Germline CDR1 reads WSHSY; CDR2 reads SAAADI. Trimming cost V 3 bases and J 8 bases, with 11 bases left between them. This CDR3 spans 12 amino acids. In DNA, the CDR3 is TGCGCCAGCAGTGACTCCAGGGAGCAGCAGTACTTC. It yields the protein CASSDSREQQYF.

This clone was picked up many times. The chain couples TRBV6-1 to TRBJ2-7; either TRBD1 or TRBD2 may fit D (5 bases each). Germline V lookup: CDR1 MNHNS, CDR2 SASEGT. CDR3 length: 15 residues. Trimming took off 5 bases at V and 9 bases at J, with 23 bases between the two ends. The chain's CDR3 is CASSISVRDHRGQYF. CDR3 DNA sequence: TGTGCCAGCAGTATAAGCGTGAGGGACCACCGTGGGCAGTACTTC.

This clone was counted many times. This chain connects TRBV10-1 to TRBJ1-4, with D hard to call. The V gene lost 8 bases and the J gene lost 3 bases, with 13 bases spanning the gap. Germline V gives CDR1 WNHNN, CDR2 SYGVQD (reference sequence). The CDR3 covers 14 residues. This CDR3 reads CASPREVPNEKLFF. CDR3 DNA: TGCGCCAGCCCGAGGGAAGTGCCTAATGAAAAACTGTTTTTT.

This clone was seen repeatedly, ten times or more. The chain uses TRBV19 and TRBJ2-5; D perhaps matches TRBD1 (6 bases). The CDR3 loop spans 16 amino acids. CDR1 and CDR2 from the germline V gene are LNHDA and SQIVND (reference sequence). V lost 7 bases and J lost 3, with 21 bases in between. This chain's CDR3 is CASTDGTGIGEETQYF. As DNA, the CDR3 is TGTGCCAGTACCGATGGAACAGGGATTGGGGAAGAGACCCAGTACTTC.

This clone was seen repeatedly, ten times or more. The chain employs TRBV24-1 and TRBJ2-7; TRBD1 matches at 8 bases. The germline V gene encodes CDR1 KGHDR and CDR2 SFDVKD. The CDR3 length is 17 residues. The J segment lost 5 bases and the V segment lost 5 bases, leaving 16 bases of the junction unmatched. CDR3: CATSGRAGGPRGNEQYF. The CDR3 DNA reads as TGTGCCACCAGTGGCCGCGCAGGGGGCCCAAGAGGAAACGAGCAGTACTTC.

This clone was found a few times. Written as DNA, the CDR3 is TGTGCCAGCAGTGAGAACAGGGGGTCTGGAAACACCATATATTTT. Protein sequence: CASSENRGSGNTIYF. V is TRBV2 and J is TRBJ1-3; 8 bases fit TRBD1. CDR1 and CDR2 from the germline V gene are SNHLY and FYNNEI. The length of the CDR3 is 15 residues. The V segment lost 3 bases and the J segment 1 base; nucleotides outside the gene matches: 2.

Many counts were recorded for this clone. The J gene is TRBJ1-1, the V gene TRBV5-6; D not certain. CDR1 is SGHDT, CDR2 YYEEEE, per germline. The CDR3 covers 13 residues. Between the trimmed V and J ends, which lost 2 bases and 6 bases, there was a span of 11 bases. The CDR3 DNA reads TGTGCCAGCAGCTTAGGACCCGGGGCTGAAGCTTTCTTT. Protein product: CASSLGPGAEAFF. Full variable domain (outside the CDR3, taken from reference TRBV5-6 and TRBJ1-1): DAGVTQSPTHLIKTRGQQVTLRCSPKSGHDTVSWYQQALGQGPQFIFQYYEEEERQRGNFPDRFSGHQFPNYSSELNVNALLLGDSALYLCASSLGPGAEAFFGQGTRLTVV.

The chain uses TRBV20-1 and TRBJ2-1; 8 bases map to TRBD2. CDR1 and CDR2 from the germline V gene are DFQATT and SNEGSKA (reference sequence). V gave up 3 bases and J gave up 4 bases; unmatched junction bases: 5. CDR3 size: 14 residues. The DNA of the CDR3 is TGCAGTGCTAGTTTGGGCGGGAGGTACAATGAGCAGTTCTTC. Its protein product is CSASLGGRYNEQFF.

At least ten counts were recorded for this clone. CDR3 sequence reads: CASGRDRGPNYGYTF. The DNA of the CDR3 is TGTGCTAGTGGGAGAGACAGGGGGCCAAACTATGGCTACACCTTC. V is TRBV12-5 and J is TRBJ1-2, with 10 bases lining up with TRBD1. Looked up from germline, CDR1 is LGHNT and CDR2 is FRNRAP. The CDR3 has 15 amino acids. V dropped 6 bases and J dropped 2; count of bases not matched to a gene: 6.

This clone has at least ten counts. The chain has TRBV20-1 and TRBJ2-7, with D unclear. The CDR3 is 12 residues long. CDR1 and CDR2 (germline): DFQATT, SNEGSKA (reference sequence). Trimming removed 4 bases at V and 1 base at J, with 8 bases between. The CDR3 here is CSAIHGSYEQYF. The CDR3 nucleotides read TGCAGTGCTATTCACGGTTCCTACGAGCAGTACTTC.

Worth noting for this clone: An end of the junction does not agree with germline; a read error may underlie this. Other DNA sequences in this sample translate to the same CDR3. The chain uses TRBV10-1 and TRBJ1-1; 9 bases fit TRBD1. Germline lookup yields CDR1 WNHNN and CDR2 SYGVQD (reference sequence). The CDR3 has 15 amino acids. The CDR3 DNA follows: TGCGCAAGCAGTGAGACAGGGGGAGCGGGCACTGAAGCTTTCTTT. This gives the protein CASSETGGAGTEAFF.

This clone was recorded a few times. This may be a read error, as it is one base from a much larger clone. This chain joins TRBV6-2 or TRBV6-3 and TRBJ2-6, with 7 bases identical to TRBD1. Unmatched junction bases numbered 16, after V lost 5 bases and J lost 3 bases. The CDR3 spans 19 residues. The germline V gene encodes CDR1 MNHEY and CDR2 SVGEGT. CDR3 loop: CASSLGVGGVLSGANVLTF. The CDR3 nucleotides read TGTGCCAGCAGTCTGGGGGTAGGGGGCGTTTTAAGTGGGGCCAACGTCCTGACTTTC.

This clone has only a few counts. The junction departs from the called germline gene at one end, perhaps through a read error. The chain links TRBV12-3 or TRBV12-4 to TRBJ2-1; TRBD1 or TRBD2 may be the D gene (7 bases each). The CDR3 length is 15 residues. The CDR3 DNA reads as TGTACCAGCAGTTTAGCGCAGGGAGGGGGCCATGAGCATTTCTTC. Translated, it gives CTSSLAQGGGHEHFF.

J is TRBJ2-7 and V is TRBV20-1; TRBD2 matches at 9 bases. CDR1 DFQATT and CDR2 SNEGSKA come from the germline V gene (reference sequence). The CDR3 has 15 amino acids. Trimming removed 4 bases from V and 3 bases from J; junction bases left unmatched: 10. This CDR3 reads CSAIASGGLFYEQYF. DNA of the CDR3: TGCAGTGCTATAGCCAGCGGGGGGCTCTTCTACGAGCAGTACTTC.

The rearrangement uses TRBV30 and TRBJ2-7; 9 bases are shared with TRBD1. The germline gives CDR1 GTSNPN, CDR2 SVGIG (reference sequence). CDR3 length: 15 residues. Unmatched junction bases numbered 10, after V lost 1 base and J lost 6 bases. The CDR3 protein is CAWSATGGYRVEQYF. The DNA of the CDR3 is TGTGCCTGGAGTGCAACAGGGGGCTATAGGGTCGAGCAGTACTTC.

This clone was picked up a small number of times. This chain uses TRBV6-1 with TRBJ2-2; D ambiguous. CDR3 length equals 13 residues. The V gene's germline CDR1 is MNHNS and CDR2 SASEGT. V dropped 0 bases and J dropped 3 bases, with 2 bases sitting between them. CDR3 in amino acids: CASSEADTGELFF. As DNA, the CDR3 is TGTGCCAGCAGTGAAGCGGACACCGGGGAGCTGTTTTTT.

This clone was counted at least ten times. This CDR3 is CASTGQGYEQYF. The CDR3 nucleotides are TGCGCCAGCACGGGACAGGGTTACGAGCAGTACTTC. This sequence joins TRBV5-1 and TRBJ2-7, with 9 bases matching TRBD1. The CDR3 loop spans 12 amino acids. Trimming at V came to 6 bases and at J to 4 bases, leaving 2 bases not matched to a gene. CDR1 SGHRS and CDR2 YFSETQ come from the germline V gene.

The CDR3 loop is CASSQDFGASGRIPRGAQYF. CDR3 bases: TGCGCCAGCAGCCAAGACTTTGGCGCTAGCGGGAGGATCCCCCGTGGAGCCCAGTACTTC. The chain carries TRBV4-1 and TRBJ2-5; 11 positions agree with TRBD2. V lost 0 bases to trimming and J lost 9 bases; unmatched junction nucleotides: 21. The CDR3 consists of 20 residues. Germline lookup yields CDR1 MGHRA and CDR2 YSYEKL.

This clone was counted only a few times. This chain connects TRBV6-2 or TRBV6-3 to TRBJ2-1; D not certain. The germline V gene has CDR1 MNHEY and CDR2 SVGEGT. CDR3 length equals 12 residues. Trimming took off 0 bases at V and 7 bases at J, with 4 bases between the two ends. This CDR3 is CASSYSINEQFF. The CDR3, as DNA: TGTGCCAGCAGTTACTCGATAAATGAGCAGTTCTTC.

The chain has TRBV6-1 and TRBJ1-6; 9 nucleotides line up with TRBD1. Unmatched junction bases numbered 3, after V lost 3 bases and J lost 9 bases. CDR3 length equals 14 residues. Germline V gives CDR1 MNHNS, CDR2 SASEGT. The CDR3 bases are TGTGCCAGCAGTGAGGGGACAGGGCCTTCACCCCTCCACTTT. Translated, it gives CASSEGTGPSPLHF.

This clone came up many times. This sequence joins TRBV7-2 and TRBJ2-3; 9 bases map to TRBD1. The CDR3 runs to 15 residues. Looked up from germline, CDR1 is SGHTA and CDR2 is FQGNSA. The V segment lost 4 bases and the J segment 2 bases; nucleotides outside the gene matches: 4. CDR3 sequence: CASSSGQGTTDTQYF. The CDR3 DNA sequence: TGTGCCAGCAGCTCAGGACAGGGGACCACAGATACGCAGTATTTT.